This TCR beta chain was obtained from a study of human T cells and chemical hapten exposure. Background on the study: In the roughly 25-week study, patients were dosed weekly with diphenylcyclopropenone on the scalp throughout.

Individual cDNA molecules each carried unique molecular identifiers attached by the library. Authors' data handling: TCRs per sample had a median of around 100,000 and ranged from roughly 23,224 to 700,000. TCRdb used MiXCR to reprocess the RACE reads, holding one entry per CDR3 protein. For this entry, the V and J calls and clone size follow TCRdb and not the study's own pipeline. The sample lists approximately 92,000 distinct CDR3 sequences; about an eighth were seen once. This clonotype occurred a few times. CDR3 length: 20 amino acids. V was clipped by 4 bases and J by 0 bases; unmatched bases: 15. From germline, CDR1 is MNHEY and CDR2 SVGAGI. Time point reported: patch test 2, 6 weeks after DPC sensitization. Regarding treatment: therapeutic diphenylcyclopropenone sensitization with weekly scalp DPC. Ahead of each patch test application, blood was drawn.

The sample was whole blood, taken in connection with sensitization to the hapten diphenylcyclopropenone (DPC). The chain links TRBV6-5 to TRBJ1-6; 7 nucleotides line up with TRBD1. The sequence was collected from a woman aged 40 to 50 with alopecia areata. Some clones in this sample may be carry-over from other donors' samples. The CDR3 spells CASSSSRPGQLSSYNSPLHF. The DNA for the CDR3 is TGTGCCAGCAGTTCCTCGCGACCGGGACAGCTTAGCTCCTATAATTCACCCCTCCACTTT.